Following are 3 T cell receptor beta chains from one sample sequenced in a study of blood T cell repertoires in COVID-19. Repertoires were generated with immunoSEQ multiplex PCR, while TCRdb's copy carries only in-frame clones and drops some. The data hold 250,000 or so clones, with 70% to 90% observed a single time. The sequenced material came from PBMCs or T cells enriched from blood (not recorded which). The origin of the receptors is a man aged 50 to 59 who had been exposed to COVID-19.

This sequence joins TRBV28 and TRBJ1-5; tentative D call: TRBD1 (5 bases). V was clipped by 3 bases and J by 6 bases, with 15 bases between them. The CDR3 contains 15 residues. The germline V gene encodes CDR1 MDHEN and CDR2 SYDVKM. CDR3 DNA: TGTGCCAGCAGTTTTATAAGGGGAGGGGCTCAGCCCCAGCATTTT. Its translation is CASSFIRGGAQPQHF.

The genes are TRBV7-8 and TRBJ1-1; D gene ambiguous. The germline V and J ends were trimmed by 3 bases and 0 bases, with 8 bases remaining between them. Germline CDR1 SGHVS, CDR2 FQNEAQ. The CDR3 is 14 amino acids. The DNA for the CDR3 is TGTGCCAGCAGCTTTGTAACGGTGAACACTGAAGCTTTCTTT. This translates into CASSFVTVNTEAFF. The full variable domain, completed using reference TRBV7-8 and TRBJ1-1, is GAGVSQSPRYKVAKRGQDVALRCDPISGHVSLFWYQQALGQGPEFLTYFQNEAQLDKSGLPSDRFFAERPEGSVSTLKIQRTQQEDSAVYLCASSFVTVNTEAFFGQGTRLTVV.

CDR3 coding DNA: TGTGCCAGCAGTGTACGATCGACAGGGTTTGGATACGGCTACACCTTC. It is translated as CASSVRSTGFGYGYTF. The gene calls are TRBV6-1 and TRBJ1-2; TRBD1 matches at 7 bases. Losses at the gene ends were 4 bases for V and 8 bases for J; bases not matched to a gene: 16. The CDR3 spans 16 residues. Per germline, CDR1 MNHNS and CDR2 SASEGT.